This T cell receptor beta chain stems from a study of T cells in Graves' hyperthyroidism and ophthalmopathy. Study observations and caveats: The blood repertoire included most of the expanded thyroid clonotypes above 0.001.

Amplification of TCR beta CDR3 regions was performed using RNA transcripts as template. The study used the HTBI primer set for a first-round RT-PCR of the TCR CDR3. TCRdb itself ran the multiplex PCR reads through MiXCR, one entry per CDR3 protein. The table lists some 600,000 distinct CDR3 sequences, roughly 14% of them singletons. Clinical symptoms, serum thyroxine, TRAb, thyroid ultrasound and orbital computed tomography informed diagnoses. Germline V gene lookup returns CDR1 MDHEN and CDR2 SYDVKM. The J segment lost 9 bases and the V segment lost 6 bases, leaving 10 bases of the junction unmatched. This CDR3 has 14 residues. In this sample, this clonotype turned up many times. Its specificity is not known.

Material: blood. The chain carries TRBV28 and TRBJ2-1, with 8 positions matching TRBD2. This clonotype was obtained from a woman aged 30 to 39 with Graves' hyperthyroidism that later progressed to Graves' ophthalmopathy. Here the CDR3 DNA reads TGTGCCAGCAGACCCGCCGGGACTAGGGGTGAGCAGTTCTTC. The encoded protein is CASRPAGTRGEQFF.